A single sample gave rise to the 29 T cell receptor beta chains below, sequenced in a study of blood T cell repertoires in COVID-19. Generated by immunoSEQ multiplex PCR, the TCRdb table keeps only in-frame clones and is missing some. The sample shows about 160,000 clones, about 88% of them seen only once. The sequenced material came from peripheral blood. These receptor sequences come from a woman aged 55-69 years with COVID-19, enrolled during active disease.

J is TRBJ1-1 and V is TRBV5-6; possibly TRBD1 for D (5 bases). The germline V and J ends were trimmed by 0 bases and 2 bases, with 14 bases remaining between them. This CDR3 has 16 residues. In germline, CDR1 is SGHDT, CDR2 YYEEEE. This chain's CDR3 is CASSLAGGVRNTEAFF. The DNA of the CDR3 is TGTGCCAGCAGCTTGGCCGGGGGGGTAAGAAACACTGAAGCTTTCTTT.

The chain couples TRBV6-6 to TRBJ1-2; 7 bases align to TRBD1. The CDR3 runs 13 residues. Germline values: CDR1 MNHNY, CDR2 SVGAGI (reference sequence). V gave up 7 bases and J gave up 4 bases; unmatched junction bases: 6. CDR3 nucleotide sequence: TGTGCCAGCACCCGACAGGGCGGCTATGGCTACACCTTC. It yields the protein CASTRQGGYGYTF.

The V and J genes are TRBV3-1 (or the pseudogene TRBV3-2) and TRBJ1-4; TRBD1 matches at 7 bases. V shed 7 bases and J 10 bases; nucleotides not matched to a gene: 6. Germline V gene lookup returns CDR1 LGHDT and CDR2 YNNKEL (reference sequence). The CDR3 is 12 residues long. Here the CDR3 DNA reads TGTGCCAGCACCACCAGGGGGAGAAAACTGTTTTTT. Amino acid sequence: CASTTRGRKLFF.

The chain has TRBV6-5 and TRBJ2-2, with D perhaps TRBD1 (6 bases). This CDR3 contains 15 residues. The germline V and J ends were trimmed by 7 bases and 2 bases, with 14 bases remaining between them. Germline V gene data show CDR1 as MNHEY and CDR2 as SVGAGI. CDR3 loop: CASTKGGINTGELFF. DNA of the CDR3: TGTGCCAGCACCAAAGGGGGAATCAACACCGGGGAGCTGTTTTTT.

This chain connects TRBV5-1 to TRBJ1-6; a possible D gene is TRBD1 (6 bases). This CDR3 region has 15 residues. Between the trimmed V and J ends, which lost 5 bases and 7 bases, there was a span of 16 bases. Germline V CDR1 and CDR2: SGHRS, YFSETQ. This chain's CDR3 is CASSQTQGRNSPLHF. In DNA, the CDR3 is TGCGCCAGCAGTCAAACTCAGGGGCGAAATTCACCCCTCCACTTT.

As regards this clone: One junction end does not reproduce the germline sequence, and a read error may be involved. The chain joins TRBV7-7 to TRBJ1-4; D gene uncertain. The CDR3 is made up of 13 amino acids. Germline V CDR1 and CDR2: SSHAT, FNYEAQ (reference sequence). The CDR3 here is CASSLAAGRKLFF. CDR3 sequence (DNA): TGTGCTAGCAGCTTAGCGGCAGGCAGGAAACTGTTTTTT.

This clone was observed a few times. The chain combines TRBV11-1 with TRBJ1-6, with a tentative D call TRBD1 (6 bases). The ends were cut back, 3 bases at V and 7 bases at J, with 10 bases in the middle. The CDR3 sequence is 14 residues long. Germline assignment: CDR1 SGHAT and CDR2 FQDESV (reference sequence). The CDR3 nucleotides are TGTGCCAGCAGCTTGGAAACAGGGAATTCACCCCTCCACTTT. It yields the protein CASSLETGNSPLHF. Full variable domain (rest looked up from reference TRBV11-1 and TRBJ1-6): EAEVAQSPRYKITEKSQAVAFWCDPISGHATLYWYRQILGQGPELLVQFQDESVVDDSQLPKDRFSAERLKGVDSTLKIQPAELGDSAMYLCASSLETGNSPLHFGNGTRLTVT.

This chain links TRBV9 with TRBJ2-7, with D hard to call. In germline, CDR1 is SGDLS, CDR2 YYNGEE. The length of the CDR3 is 16 residues. V was clipped by 4 bases and J by 1 base, with 18 bases between them. The CDR3: CASSPSDGADSYEQYF. The CDR3 coding sequence is TGTGCCAGCAGCCCAAGCGACGGAGCCGATTCCTACGAGCAGTACTTC. Supplemented by reference TRBV9 and TRBJ2-7, the full variable domain reads DSGVTQTPKHLITATGQRVTLRCSPRSGDLSVYWYQQSLDQGLQFLIQYYNGEERAKGNILERFSAQQFPDLHSELNLSSLELGDSALYFCASSPSDGADSYEQYFGPGTRLTVT.

This chain connects TRBV18 to TRBJ1-4; D is unclear. There are 15 residues in the CDR3. Looked up from germline, CDR1 is KGHSH and CDR2 is LQKENI. The V and J ends lost 6 bases and 8 bases respectively, with 19 bases between them. The CDR3 loop reads CASSKLERTREKLFF. The CDR3 DNA is TGTGCCAGCTCCAAACTAGAAAGGACGCGGGAAAAACTGTTTTTT.

This clone was recorded only once. The chain uses TRBV27 and TRBJ2-1; maybe TRBD1 (6 bases). CDR1 MNHEY and CDR2 SMNVEV come from the germline V gene (reference sequence). The CDR3 loop spans 15 amino acids. Between the trimmed V and J ends, which lost 5 bases and 0 bases, there was a span of 11 bases. The CDR3 nucleotides are TGTGCCAGCAGTACCGACAGGCTCTCCTACAATGAGCAGTTCTTC. Translation: CASSTDRLSYNEQFF.

The rearrangement uses TRBV25-1 and TRBJ1-2; 8 bases line up with TRBD1. This CDR3 has 17 amino acids. The ends lost 1 base at V and 8 bases at J; junction bases unmatched: 15. Germline V gives CDR1 MGHDK, CDR2 SYGVNS. This CDR3 is CASSESDRVRFSGGYTF. CDR3 in DNA: TGTGCCAGCAGTGAATCGGACAGGGTTCGGTTTTCGGGAGGCTACACCTTC.

The V and J genes are TRBV9 and TRBJ2-1; 9 bases align to TRBD1. With V trimmed by 4 bases and J by 1 base, 15 bases remained unmatched. This CDR3 is 19 amino acids long. Per germline, CDR1 SGDLS and CDR2 YYNGEE. CDR3 sequence reads: CASSFRTGVSPISYNEQFF. The CDR3 DNA reads TGTGCCAGCAGCTTCAGGACAGGGGTCTCTCCCATTTCCTACAATGAGCAGTTCTTC. Variable domain in full (rest from reference TRBV9 and TRBJ2-1): DSGVTQTPKHLITATGQRVTLRCSPRSGDLSVYWYQQSLDQGLQFLIQYYNGEERAKGNILERFSAQQFPDLHSELNLSSLELGDSALYFCASSFRTGVSPISYNEQFFGPGTRLTVL.

V gene TRBV11-2 combines with J gene TRBJ1-5, with D possibly TRBD1 on 6 matching bases. Germline values: CDR1 SGHAT, CDR2 FQNNGV. CDR3 length: 13 amino acids. V lost 9 bases and J lost 7, with 16 bases in between. The CDR3 nucleotides are TGTGCCAGTCATCAGGGGCCCGGGCAGCCCCAGCATTTT. It encodes CASHQGPGQPQHF. The variable domain in full, with the rest retrieved from reference TRBV11-2 and TRBJ1-5, is EAGVAQSPRYKIIEKRQSVAFWCNPISGHATLYWYQQILGQGPKLLIQFQNNGVVDDSQLPKDRFSAERLKGVDSTLKIQPAKLEDSAVYLCASHQGPGQPQHFGDGTRLSIL.

This chain links TRBV28 with TRBJ1-5, with D perhaps TRBD1 (6 bases). The V end lost 3 bases, the J end lost 6 bases, and 12 bases lay between the germline ends. CDR3 length: 14 residues. Germline values: CDR1 MDHEN, CDR2 SYDVKM. CDR3: CASSFRGGVQPQHF. The CDR3 coding sequence is TGTGCCAGCAGTTTTAGGGGGGGAGTTCAGCCCCAGCATTTT.

The CDR3 loop reads CASSAGTGDNQPQHF. The CDR3 bases are TGTGCCAGCAGTGCCGGGACAGGGGATAATCAGCCCCAGCATTTT. The rearrangement uses TRBV6-6 and TRBJ1-5, with 10 bases that match TRBD1. CDR1 is MNHNY, CDR2 SVGAGI, per germline (reference sequence). The CDR3 runs to 15 residues. The V segment lost 5 bases and the J segment 4 bases; nucleotides outside the gene matches: 5.

The chain recombines TRBV7-9 with TRBJ1-1; a weak D match, TRBD1 (6 bases). The V and J ends lost 5 bases and 2 bases respectively, with 15 bases between them. This CDR3 is 15 amino acids long. From germline, CDR1 is SEHNR and CDR2 FQNEAQ (reference sequence). In DNA, the CDR3 is TGTGCCAGCAGCATCGGGACATCCTACAACACTGAAGCTTTCTTT. Its translation is CASSIGTSYNTEAFF.

The chain combines TRBV19 with TRBJ1-1, with TRBD1 as a possible D gene (5 bases). The CDR3 covers 16 residues. Germline V gives CDR1 LNHDA, CDR2 SQIVND (reference sequence). V gave up 7 bases and J gave up 4 bases, with 22 bases separating them. CDR3 region: CASTQGLGRAITEAFF. CDR3 bases: TGTGCCAGTACCCAAGGATTGGGCAGGGCAATCACTGAAGCTTTCTTT. The complete variable domain, with remaining parts taken from reference TRBV19 and TRBJ1-1, reads DGGITQSPKYLFRKEGQNVTLSCEQNLNHDAMYWYRQDPGQGLRLIYYSQIVNDFQKGDIAEGYSVSREKKESFPLTVTSAQKNPTAFYLCASTQGLGRAITEAFFGQGTRLTVV.

The V call is TRBV10-3, the J call TRBJ2-1, with a possible D match to TRBD2 (6 bases). With 5 bases removed from V and 2 bases from J, the gap between germline ends came to 13 bases. The length of the CDR3 is 15 residues. Germline-derived CDR1 and CDR2 are ENHRY and SYGVKD. Written as DNA, the CDR3 is TGTGCCATCAGTCTTAGGGAGGACCCCTACAATGAGCAGTTCTTC. It encodes CAISLREDPYNEQFF.

The chain has TRBV7-2 and TRBJ2-5; TRBD2 is a possible D gene (6 bases). CDR3 length: 14 amino acids. CDR1 is SGHTA, CDR2 FQGNSA, per germline. Trimming left V 2 bases short and J 4 bases short, with 11 bases between. The CDR3 DNA is TGTGCCAGCAGCTTAAGTCAACTAGCAGAGACCCAGTACTTC. Encoded protein: CASSLSQLAETQYF.

A single count supports this clone. This rearrangement joins TRBV5-8 to TRBJ2-3, with 9 bases aligning to TRBD2. Looked up from germline, CDR1 is SGHTS and CDR2 is YDEGEE. The CDR3 runs to 15 residues. The V gene end was trimmed by 0 bases and the J gene end by 7 bases; junction bases not matched to a gene: 6. For the CDR3, the DNA is TGTGCCAGCAGCTTGGGCGGGGGGGCCCCGAATACGCAGTATTTT. Translated: CASSLGGGAPNTQYF.

This sequence joins TRBV18 and TRBJ2-6; 10 positions match TRBD1. J lost 2 bases, V lost 4 bases, and 5 bases had no gene match. Germline CDR1 and CDR2: KGHSH and LQKENI. The length of the CDR3 is 17 residues. CDR3 bases: TGTGCCAGCTCACAAAGACAGGGGGCGACTGGGGCCAACGTCCTGACTTTC. Protein product: CASSQRQGATGANVLTF. The complete variable domain, with remaining parts taken from reference TRBV18 and TRBJ2-6, reads NAGVMQNPRHLVRRRGQEARLRCSPMKGHSHVYWYRQLPEEGLKFMVYLQKENIIDESGMPKERFSAEFPKEGPSILRIQQVVRGDSAAYFCASSQRQGATGANVLTFGAGSRLTVL.

V usage is TRBV29-1 and J usage is TRBJ2-1; 8 positions agree with TRBD2. J gave up 8 bases and V 0 bases, and 9 bases lay outside the gene matches. CDR1 is SQVTM, CDR2 ANQGSEA, per germline. This CDR3 spans 15 amino acids. CDR3: CSVEEVGRARDEQFF. DNA of the CDR3: TGCAGCGTTGAAGAAGTCGGGAGGGCCCGGGATGAGCAGTTCTTC.

CDR3 region: CASLLSGVSYEQYV. Written as DNA, the CDR3 is TGCGCCAGCCTCCTCTCAGGCGTCAGTTACGAGCAGTACGTC. This chain uses TRBV5-1 with TRBJ2-7; D gene ambiguous. There are 14 residues in the CDR3. The germline gives CDR1 SGHRS, CDR2 YFSETQ. Trimming cost V 7 bases and J 4 bases, with 18 bases left between them.

V is TRBV7-2 and J is TRBJ1-1; D is perhaps TRBD1 (5 bases). Germline V lookup: CDR1 SGHTA, CDR2 FQGNSA. The CDR3 consists of 14 residues. V was trimmed by 3 bases and J by 5 bases, leaving 13 bases between them. The CDR3 loop reads CASSFRGSRTEAFF. The CDR3 DNA sequence: TGTGCCAGCAGCTTTCGGGGGAGCCGGACTGAAGCTTTCTTT.

The chain couples TRBV9 to TRBJ2-5; TRBD2 matches 10 bases. CDR3 length: 16 amino acids. J gave up 7 bases and V 3 bases, and 12 bases lay outside the gene matches. From germline, CDR1 is SGDLS and CDR2 YYNGEE. CDR3 nucleotide sequence: TGTGCCAGCAGCGGTAGCGGGGGGCTCGCTAGGGGGACCCAGTACTTC. It specifies CASSGSGGLARGTQYF.

V and J are TRBV2 and TRBJ2-2; 13 bases fit TRBD2. The CDR3 runs to 14 residues. Germline loops: CDR1 SNHLY, CDR2 FYNNEI. Losses at the gene ends were 6 bases for V and 8 bases for J; bases not matched to a gene: 3. In DNA, the CDR3 is TGTGCCAGCAGACTAGCGGGAGGGCCAGGGGAGCTGTTTTTT. Amino acids: CASRLAGGPGELFF.

The chain carries TRBV5-5 and TRBJ2-7, with D maybe TRBD1 (6 bases). V shed 2 bases and J shed 1 base, with 13 bases lying between them. This CDR3 contains 15 residues. Germline CDR1 is SGHKS and CDR2 is YYEKEE (reference sequence). In nucleotides, the CDR3 is TGTGCCAGCAGCTTCGGGACACAATATTCCTACGAGCAGTACTTC. Amino acids: CASSFGTQYSYEQYF.

This chain joins TRBV6-5 and TRBJ2-2, with 10 bases aligning to TRBD2. CDR3 length: 14 amino acids. Germline V gene data show CDR1 as MNHEY and CDR2 as SVGAGI. V lost 5 bases and J lost 6; bases outside the gene matches: 3. DNA for the CDR3: TGTGCCAGCAGTACTAGCGGGGTGGCCGGGGAGCTGTTTTTT. It specifies CASSTSGVAGELFF.

In nucleotides, the CDR3 is TGCGCCAGCAGCTCAGAGGACAGTTCAACTCAGCCCCAGCATTTT. This gives the protein CASSSEDSSTQPQHF. The rearrangement links TRBV5-1 to TRBJ1-5; TRBD1 might be the D (6 bases). The V gene lost 3 bases and the J gene lost 6 bases, with 16 bases spanning the gap. Germline values: CDR1 SGHRS, CDR2 YFSETQ. The CDR3 extends over 15 amino acids. Filled out from reference TRBV5-1 and TRBJ1-5, the complete variable domain reads KAGVTQTPRYLIKTRGQQVTLSCSPISGHRSVSWYQQTPGQGLQFLFEYFSETQRNKGNFPGRFSGRQFSNSRSEMNVSTLELGDSALYLCASSSEDSSTQPQHFGDGTRLSIL.